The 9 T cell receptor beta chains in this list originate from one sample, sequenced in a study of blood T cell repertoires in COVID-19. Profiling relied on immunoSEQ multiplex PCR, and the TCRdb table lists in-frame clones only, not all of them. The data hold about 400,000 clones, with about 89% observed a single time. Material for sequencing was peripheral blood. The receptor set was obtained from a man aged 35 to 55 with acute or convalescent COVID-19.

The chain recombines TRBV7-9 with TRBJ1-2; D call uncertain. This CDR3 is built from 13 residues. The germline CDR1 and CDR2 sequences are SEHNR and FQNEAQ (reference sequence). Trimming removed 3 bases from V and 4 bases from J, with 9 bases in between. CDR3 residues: CASSFTPPYGYTF. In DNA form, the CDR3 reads TGTGCCAGCAGCTTTACACCTCCCTATGGCTACACCTTC.

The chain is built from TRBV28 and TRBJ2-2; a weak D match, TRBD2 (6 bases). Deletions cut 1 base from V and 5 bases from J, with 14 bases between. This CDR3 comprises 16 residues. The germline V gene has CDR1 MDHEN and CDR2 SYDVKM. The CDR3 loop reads CASSLSGRAGTGELFF. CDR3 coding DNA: TGTGCCAGCAGTTTATCCGGGCGGGCGGGAACCGGGGAGCTGTTTTTT.

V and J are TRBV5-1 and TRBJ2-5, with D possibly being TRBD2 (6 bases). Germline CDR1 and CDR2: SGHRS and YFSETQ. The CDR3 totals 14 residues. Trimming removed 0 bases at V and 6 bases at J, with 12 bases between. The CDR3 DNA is TGCGCCAGCAGCTTGGAGCGGGTCAGACAGACCCAGTACTTC. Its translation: CASSLERVRQTQYF.

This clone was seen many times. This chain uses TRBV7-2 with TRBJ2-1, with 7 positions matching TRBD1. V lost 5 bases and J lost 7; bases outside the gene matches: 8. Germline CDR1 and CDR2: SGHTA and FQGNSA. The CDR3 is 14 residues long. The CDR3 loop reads CASSPDRARNEQFF. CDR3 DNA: TGTGCCAGCAGCCCAGACAGGGCTAGGAATGAGCAGTTCTTC.

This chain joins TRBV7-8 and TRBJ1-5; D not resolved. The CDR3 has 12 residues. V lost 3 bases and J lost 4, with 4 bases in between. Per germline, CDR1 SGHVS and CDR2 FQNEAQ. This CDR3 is CASSFGNQPQHF. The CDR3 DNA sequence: TGTGCCAGCAGCTTCGGTAATCAGCCCCAGCATTTT.

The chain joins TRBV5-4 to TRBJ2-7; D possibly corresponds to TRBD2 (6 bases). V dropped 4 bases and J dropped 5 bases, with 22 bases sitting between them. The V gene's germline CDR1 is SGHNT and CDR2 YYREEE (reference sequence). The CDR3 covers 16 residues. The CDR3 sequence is CASSAEGSRDGDEQYF. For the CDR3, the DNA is TGTGCCAGCAGCGCGGAGGGCTCTCGGGACGGCGACGAGCAGTACTTC.

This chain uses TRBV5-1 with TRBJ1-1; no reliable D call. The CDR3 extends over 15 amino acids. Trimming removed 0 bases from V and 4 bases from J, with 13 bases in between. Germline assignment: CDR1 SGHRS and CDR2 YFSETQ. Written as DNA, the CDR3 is TGCGCCAGCAGCTTGGACGGGGTAGCGGGCACTGAAGCTTTCTTT. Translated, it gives CASSLDGVAGTEAFF.

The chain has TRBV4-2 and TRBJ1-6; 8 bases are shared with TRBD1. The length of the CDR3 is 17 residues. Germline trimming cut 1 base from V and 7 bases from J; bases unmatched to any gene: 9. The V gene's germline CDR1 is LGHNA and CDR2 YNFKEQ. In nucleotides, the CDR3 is TGTGCCAGCAGCCAAGCCTCAGCCGGGACAGGCAATTCACCCCTCCACTTT. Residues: CASSQASAGTGNSPLHF.

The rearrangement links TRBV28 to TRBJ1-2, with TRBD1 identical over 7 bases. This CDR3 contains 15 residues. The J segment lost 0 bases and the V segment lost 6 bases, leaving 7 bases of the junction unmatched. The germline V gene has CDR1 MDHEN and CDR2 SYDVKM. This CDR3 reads CASSKGTASNYGYTF. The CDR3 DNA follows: TGTGCCAGCAGCAAAGGGACAGCCTCTAACTATGGCTACACCTTC.